The subject of this entry is one TCR beta chain. This table comes from immunoSEQ multiplex PCR, and its TCRdb copy is limited to in-frame clones, with some not included. This sample carries more than 120,000 clones, about 87% of them seen once, and the ten largest clones take about two fifths. The CDR3 extends over 14 amino acids. V trimming: 4 bases; J trimming: 4 bases; junction bases outside the gene matches: 6. Germline values: CDR1 SGHAT, CDR2 FQNNGV. The sample comes from a study of blood T cell repertoires in COVID-19. The chain carries TRBV11-2 and TRBJ1-1; 7 bases are a match to TRBD1. The receptor was isolated from a man between 45 and 60 years old who had recovered from COVID-19. Material for sequencing was peripheral blood. Here the CDR3 reads CASSWGQSVTEAFF. The CDR3 DNA reads as TGTGCCAGCAGCTGGGGACAGTCTGTCACTGAAGCTTTCTTT.